A single sample is the source of the 10 T cell receptor beta chains below, sequenced in a study of cytotoxic CD8 clonotypes in ibrutinib-treated CLL. Repertoires were generated with immunoSEQ multiplex PCR, while TCRdb's copy carries only in-frame clones and drops some. The profile shows 300,000 to 350,000 clones, about 80% of them singletons. This sample comprised PBMCs, obtained before ibrutinib treatment. The receptors were gathered from a human donor with chronic lymphocytic leukemia.

The chain employs TRBV18 and TRBJ2-5, with D possibly matching TRBD2 (5 bases). Trimming pared 2 bases from V and 2 bases from J, leaving 12 bases between. Germline loops: CDR1 KGHSH, CDR2 LQKENI. The CDR3 has 15 residues. The CDR3 is CASSPTGWTQETQYF. CDR3 DNA: TGTGCCAGCTCACCAACGGGGTGGACGCAAGAGACCCAGTACTTC.

The genes are TRBV27 and TRBJ2-2, with TRBD2 identical over 9 bases. J was trimmed by 4 bases and V by 6 bases; bases with no gene match: 9. The CDR3 covers 16 residues. Germline V gene sequence: CDR1 MNHEY, CDR2 SMNVEV (reference sequence). The CDR3 DNA reads as TGTGCCAGCAGGGGGGTAGCGGGAGAGATCACCGGGGAGCTGTTTTTT. Its protein product is CASRGVAGEITGELFF.

The J gene is TRBJ1-2, the V gene TRBV4-2; no definite D call. Germline V CDR1 and CDR2: LGHNA, YNFKEQ. Trimming pared 0 bases from V and 2 bases from J, leaving 7 bases between. The CDR3 contains 14 residues. The CDR3 region has the DNA TGTGCCAGCAGCCAAGATGGGAGGAACTATGGCTACACCTTC. This encodes CASSQDGRNYGYTF.

This clone is a singleton in its sample. The chain couples TRBV30 to TRBJ2-7; D possibly matches TRBD1 or TRBD2 (5 bases each). The V gene lost 6 bases and the J gene lost 0 bases, with 15 bases spanning the gap. CDR1 and CDR2 from the germline V gene are GTSNPN and SVGIG (reference sequence). The CDR3 covers 14 residues. The CDR3: CACRRVGPSYEQYF. The DNA of the CDR3 is TGTGCCTGCCGCAGGGTGGGACCCTCCTACGAGCAGTACTTC.

In this sample, this clone turned up once. This chain connects TRBV5-4 to TRBJ2-7; 7 bases line up with TRBD2. Germline CDR1 is SGHNT and CDR2 is YYREEE (reference sequence). The CDR3 runs 16 residues. J lost 5 bases, V lost 4 bases, and 15 bases had no gene match. The CDR3 coding sequence is TGTGCCAGCAGCCCCTCGCTTTTGGCGGGAGTACACGAGCAGTACTTC. It specifies CASSPSLLAGVHEQYF.

The rearrangement joins TRBV19 to TRBJ2-1; 7 nucleotides match TRBD1. Germline CDR1 reads LNHDA; CDR2 reads SQIVND (reference sequence). The CDR3 consists of 16 residues. V lost 5 bases to trimming and J lost 0 bases; unmatched junction nucleotides: 7. The CDR3 loop is CASSGTVRSSYNEQFF. The CDR3 nucleotides read TGTGCCAGTAGTGGGACAGTAAGAAGCTCCTACAATGAGCAGTTCTTC.

The chain joins TRBV6-5 to TRBJ2-1, with D perhaps TRBD1 (5 bases). The CDR3 consists of 16 residues. Trimming cost V 0 bases and J 6 bases, with 15 bases left between them. CDR1 and CDR2 from the germline V gene are MNHEY and SVGAGI. CDR3 residues: CASSYSAPGIGNEQFF. CDR3 DNA sequence: TGTGCCAGCAGTTACTCTGCTCCAGGGATAGGCAATGAGCAGTTCTTC.

The DNA of the CDR3 is TGTGCCAGCAGCCAATTTCGGGCCGGAAACACCGGGGAGCTGTTTTTT. It yields the protein CASSQFRAGNTGELFF. The genes are TRBV16 and TRBJ2-2; no firm D call. V shed 1 base and J shed 2 bases, with 11 bases lying between them. The germline gives CDR1 KGHSY, CDR2 FQNENV. The CDR3 has 16 residues.

The chain joins TRBV18 to TRBJ2-7, with 7 bases matching TRBD1. The V gene's germline CDR1 is KGHSH and CDR2 LQKENI. This CDR3 contains 15 residues. The V and J ends lost 3 bases and 3 bases, in that order; junction bases with no gene match: 8. The CDR3 loop is CASSPSGTALYEQYF. CDR3 coding DNA: TGTGCCAGCTCACCGTCCGGGACAGCCCTCTACGAGCAGTACTTC.

J is TRBJ1-5 and V is TRBV18, with D perhaps matching TRBD1 (5 bases). Trimming pared 0 bases from V and 6 bases from J, leaving 12 bases between. Germline CDR1 KGHSH, CDR2 LQKENI. CDR3 length equals 15 residues. As DNA, the CDR3 is TGTGCCAGCTCACCACCAGGGGTAAGGTCTCAGCCCCAGCATTTT. It codes for CASSPPGVRSQPQHF.